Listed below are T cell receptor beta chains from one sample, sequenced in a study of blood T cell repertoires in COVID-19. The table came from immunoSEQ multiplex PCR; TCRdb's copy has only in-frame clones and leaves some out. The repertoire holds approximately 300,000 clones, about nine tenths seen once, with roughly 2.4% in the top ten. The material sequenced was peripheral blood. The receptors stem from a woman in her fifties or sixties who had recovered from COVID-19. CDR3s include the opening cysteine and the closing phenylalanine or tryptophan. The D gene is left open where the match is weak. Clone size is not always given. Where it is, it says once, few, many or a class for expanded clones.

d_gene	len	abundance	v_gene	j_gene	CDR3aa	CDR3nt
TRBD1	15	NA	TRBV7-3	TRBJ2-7	CASSRHVGRGYEQYF	TGTGCCAGCAGCCGCCACGTGGGCAGGGGGTACGAGCAGTACTTC
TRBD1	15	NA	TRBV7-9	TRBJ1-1	CASSLAQGADTEAFF	TGTGCCAGCAGCTTAGCGCAGGGGGCCGACACTGAAGCTTTCTTT
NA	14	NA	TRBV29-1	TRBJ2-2	CSVDTGMGTGELFF	TGCAGCGTTGATACAGGGATGGGCACCGGGGAGCTGTTTTTT
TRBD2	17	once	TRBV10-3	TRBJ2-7	CAISATRTEGRGYEQYF	TGTGCCATCAGTGCAACCCGGACGGAAGGGAGGGGTTACGAGCAGTACTTC
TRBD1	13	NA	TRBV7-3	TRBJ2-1	CASSGTGRSEQFF	TGTGCCAGCAGCGGGACAGGGCGGAGTGAGCAGTTCTTC
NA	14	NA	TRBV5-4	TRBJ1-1	CASSLAGMIAEAFF	TGTGCCAGCAGCTTGGCAGGGATGATCGCTGAAGCTTTCTTT
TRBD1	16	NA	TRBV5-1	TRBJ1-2	CASSPTPTGYDYGYTF	TGCGCCAGCAGCCCGACCCCGACAGGGTATGACTATGGCTACACCTTC
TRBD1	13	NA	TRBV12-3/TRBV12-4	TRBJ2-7	CASSPTTGGEQYF	TGTGCCAGCAGTCCAACGACAGGGGGCGAGCAGTACTTC
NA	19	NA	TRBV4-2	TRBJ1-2	CASSQPSTLVGGRSGGYTF	TGTGCCAGCAGCCAACCCTCAACATTGGTGGGGGGGCGATCTGGTGGCTACACCTTC
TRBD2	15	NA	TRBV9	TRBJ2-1	CASSVGGREYNEQFF	TGTGCCAGCAGCGTAGGCGGGAGAGAGTACAATGAGCAGTTCTTC
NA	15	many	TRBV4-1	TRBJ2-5	CASSQDEAVLGTQYF	TGCGCCAGCAGCCAAGATGAAGCGGTCCTAGGAACCCAGTACTTC
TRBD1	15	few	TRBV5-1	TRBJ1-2	CARGGRDRGGNGYTF	TGCGCCAGGGGCGGCAGGGACAGGGGTGGAAATGGCTACACCTTC
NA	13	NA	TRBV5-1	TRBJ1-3	CASSTGQLNTIYF	TGCGCCAGCAGCACAGGACAGTTAAACACCATATATTTT
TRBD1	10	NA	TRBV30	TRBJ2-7	CAQGAIQQYF	TGTGCCCAGGGGGCGATTCAGCAGTACTTC
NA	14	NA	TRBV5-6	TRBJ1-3	CASSLGVSGNTIYF	TGTGCCAGCAGTTTAGGGGTGTCTGGAAACACCATATATTTT
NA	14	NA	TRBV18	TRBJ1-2	CASSRTTGSAGYTF	TGTGCCAGCTCACGGACCACAGGGTCGGCTGGCTACACCTTC
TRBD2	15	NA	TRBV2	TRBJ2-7	CASRRTSGGSYEQYF	TGTGCCAGCAGGAGGACTAGCGGGGGATCCTACGAGCAGTACTTC
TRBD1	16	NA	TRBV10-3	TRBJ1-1	CAISEGTGQLLFEAFF	TGTGCCATCAGTGAGGGCACGGGACAGCTCTTATTTGAAGCTTTCTTT
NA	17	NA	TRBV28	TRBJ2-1	CASSSIHQGSGYNEQFF	TGTGCCAGCAGTTCAATCCACCAGGGCTCTGGTTACAATGAGCAGTTCTTC
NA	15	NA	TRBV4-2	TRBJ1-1	CASSTWDLSNTEAFF	TGTGCCAGCTCAACTTGGGACTTGTCGAACACTGAAGCTTTCTTT
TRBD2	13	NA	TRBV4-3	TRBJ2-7	CASSPWEGSEQYF	TGCGCCAGCAGCCCGTGGGAGGGGAGCGAGCAGTACTTC
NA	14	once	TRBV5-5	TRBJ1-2	CASSFDRSDYGYTF	TGTGCCAGCAGCTTTGACAGGAGTGACTATGGCTACACCTTC
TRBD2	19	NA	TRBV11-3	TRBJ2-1	CASSLDSRTSGRVYNEQFF	TGTGCCAGCAGCTTAGACTCCCGGACTAGCGGGAGGGTGTACAATGAGCAGTTCTTC
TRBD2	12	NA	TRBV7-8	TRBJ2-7	CASSRGGYEQYF	TGTGCCAGCAGCCGGGGGGGGTACGAGCAGTACTTC
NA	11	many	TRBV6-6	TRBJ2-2	CAIGSTGELFF	TGTGCCATAGGGAGTACCGGGGAGCTGTTTTTT
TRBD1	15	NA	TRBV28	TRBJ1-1	CASSDPGQGNTEAFF	TGTGCCAGCAGTGACCCGGGACAGGGGAACACTGAAGCTTTCTTT
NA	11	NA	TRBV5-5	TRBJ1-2	CASSSVDGYTF	TGTGCCAGCAGCTCCGTTGATGGCTACACCTTC
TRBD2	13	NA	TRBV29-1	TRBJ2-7	CSALAGVSYEQYF	TGCAGCGCTCTAGCGGGAGTGTCCTACGAGCAGTACTTC
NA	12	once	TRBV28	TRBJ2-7	CASSPRLYEQYF	TGTGCCAGCAGCCCTAGGCTCTACGAGCAGTACTTC
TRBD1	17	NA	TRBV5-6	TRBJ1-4	CASSLARGRPTNEKLFF	TGTGCCAGCAGCTTGGCCAGGGGGCGTCCAACTAATGAAAAACTGTTTTTT
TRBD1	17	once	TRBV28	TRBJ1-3	CASSLFQGAHSGNTIYF	TGTGCCAGCAGTTTATTTCAGGGGGCGCATTCCGGAAACACCATATATTTT
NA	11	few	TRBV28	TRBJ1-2	CASSLKEGYTF	TGTGCCAGCAGTTTAAAAGAGGGCTACACCTTC
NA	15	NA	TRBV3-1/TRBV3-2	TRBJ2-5	CASSQSRPGAETQYF	TGTGCCAGCAGCCAAAGCCGACCGGGAGCAGAGACCCAGTACTTC
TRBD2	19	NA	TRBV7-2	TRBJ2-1	CASSLGTRGGLRLGNEQFF	TGTGCCAGCAGCTTAGGGACGCGGGGGGGCCTAAGGTTGGGGAATGAGCAGTTCTTC
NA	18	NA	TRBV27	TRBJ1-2	CASSFAQGLRGSVYGYTF	TGTGCCAGCAGTTTCGCCCAGGGGTTAAGAGGGAGTGTATATGGCTACACCTTC
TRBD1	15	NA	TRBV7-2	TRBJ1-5	CASSPGTGNNQPQHF	TGTGCCAGCAGCCCCGGGACAGGGAACAATCAGCCCCAGCATTTT
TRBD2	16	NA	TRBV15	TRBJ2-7	CATSRDRLAESYEQYF	TGTGCCACCAGCAGAGATAGACTAGCGGAGTCCTACGAGCAGTACTTC
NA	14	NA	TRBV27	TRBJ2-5	CASSLSSVQETQYF	TGTGCCAGCAGTTTATCGTCGGTACAAGAGACCCAGTACTTC
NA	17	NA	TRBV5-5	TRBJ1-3	CASSDGAARRTGNTIYF	TGTGCCAGCAGCGACGGAGCGGCAAGGCGGACTGGAAACACCATATATTTT
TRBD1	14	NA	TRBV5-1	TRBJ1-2	CASSPTGGLSGYTF	TGCGCCAGCAGCCCGACAGGGGGCCTGTCGGGCTACACCTTC
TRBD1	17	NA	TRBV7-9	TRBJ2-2	CASSLTGTGAITGELFF	TGTGCCAGCAGCCTAACCGGGACAGGGGCCATCACCGGGGAGCTGTTTTTT
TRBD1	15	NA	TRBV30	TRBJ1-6	CAWSPTGDYNSPLHF	TGTGCCTGGAGTCCTACAGGGGATTATAATTCACCCCTCCACTTT
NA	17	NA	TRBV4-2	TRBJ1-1	CASSQDPGGYGNTEAFF	TGTGCCAGCAGCCAAGACCCCGGAGGGTATGGTAACACTGAAGCTTTCTTT
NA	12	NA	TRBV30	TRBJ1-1	CAWSKSRAEAFF	TGTGCCTGGAGTAAGAGCAGGGCTGAAGCTTTCTTT
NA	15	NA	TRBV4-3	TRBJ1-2	CASSSKAGFRQGYTF	TGCGCCAGCAGCTCCAAGGCAGGCTTTAGGCAAGGCTACACCTTC